This T cell receptor beta chain appears in the sequencing data of a study of read filtering for tumor transcriptome and immune sequencing. Broader study findings: Even smaller IR-seq throughput identified most shared clonotypes.

The CDR3 spans 13 residues. V was trimmed by 3 bases and J by 2 bases, leaving 7 bases between them. Germline loops: CDR1 KGHSH, CDR2 LQKENI. From approximately 400 ng of RNA, a library with molecular barcoded alpha/delta and beta/gamma adaptors was made. TCRdb re-called the reads through MiXCR, storing one row per CDR3 protein. The table lists nearly 60,000 distinct CDR3 sequences, around an eighth of them singletons. In regard to this clonotype: Antigen: not known. This may come from a read error, since a much larger clone is one base off.

The receptor was isolated from a donor at least 40 years old with multiple myeloma. The chain recombines TRBV18 with TRBJ2-5; D uncertain. The sample taken for sequencing was a population of CD138-negative cells sorted from bone marrow. The CDR3: CASSPAGQETQYF. The DNA for the CDR3 is TGTGCCAGCTCACCGGCTGGTCAAGAGACCCAGTACTTC.